These T cell receptor beta chains were read from a single sample in a study of post-analysis software for immune sequencing data. TCRdb reprocessed the PCR reads with MiXCR, giving one entry per CDR3 protein. This table has hundreds of thousands of distinct CDR3 sequences, roughly a third appearing once. The sample taken for sequencing was blood. All receptors come from a girl aged 10 to 17 with multiple sclerosis. CDR3s include the opening cysteine and the closing phenylalanine or tryptophan. A D gene is named only where the DNA matches it firmly. Only part of the rows carry a size: once, few, many, or a class if the clone is expanded.

TRBV7-9	TRBJ1-1	.	.	TGTGCCAGCCGCATGGCCCCGGGGCGTACGAACACTGAAGCTTTCTTT	CASRMAPGRTNTEAFF
TRBV20-1	TRBJ1-2	.	TRBD1	TGCAGTGCTAGAGTGGACAGGGTCGAGGATGGCTACACCTTC	CSARVDRVEDGYTF
TRBV20-1	TRBJ2-4	.	TRBD2	TGCAGTGCCCCGACTAGCGGGAGAACGGATGAGCAGTACTTC	CSAPTSGRTDEQYF
TRBV29-1	TRBJ2-1	many	.	TGCAGCGTTGAAAGGTCGAAATACAATGAGCAGTTCTTC	CSVERSKYNEQFF
TRBV6-6	TRBJ1-1	.	TRBD1	TGTGCCAGCAGTACTCCGGGACAGTACACTGAAGCTTTCTTT	CASSTPGQYTEAFF
TRBV5-1	TRBJ1-2	many	TRBD1	TGCGCCAGCAGCGCCGGTTTCGGACAGGGTTACAATGGCTACACCTTC	CASSAGFGQGYNGYTF
TRBV12-3/TRBV12-4	TRBJ1-5	many	.	TGTGCCAGCAGTTTAGTCGGGGGGAGCGATCAGCCCCAGCATTTT	CASSLVGGSDQPQHF
TRBV18	TRBJ2-2	.	.	TGTGCCAGCTCAAGGCCCGCCGGGGAGCCGTTTTTT	CASSRPAGEPFF
TRBV7-2	TRBJ1-3	few	.	TGTGCCAGCAGCTACGCATCTGGAAACACCATATATTTT	CASSYASGNTIYF
TRBV20-1	TRBJ2-1	.	TRBD2	TGCAGTTTTCGCGGGGGGAGCTCCTACAATGAGCAGTTCTTC	CSFRGGSSYNEQFF
TRBV29-1	TRBJ2-7	.	.	TGCAGCGTTGAAGACCTCGGGGTGGGTCGGAGCGAGCAGTACTTC	CSVEDLGVGRSEQYF
TRBV20-1	TRBJ2-1	.	.	TGCAGTGCTGATCCCAGGGAGAATGAGCAGTTCTTC	CSADPRENEQFF
TRBV7-2	TRBJ1-1	few	.	TGTGCCAGCAGCTTGTTGGGGACGGGGAACACTGAAGCTTTCTTT	CASSLLGTGNTEAFF
TRBV10-3	TRBJ2-1	many	.	TGTGCCATCAGTGACCCGGGACGGGAATCCTACAATGAGCAGTTCTTC	CAISDPGRESYNEQFF
TRBV7-3	TRBJ1-2	many	.	TGTGCCAGCAGCGAGGGTGGCATTTATGGCTACACCTTC	CASSEGGIYGYTF
TRBV2	TRBJ1-2	.	.	TGTGCCAGCAGTGTTCCCGAAGCTAACTATGGCTACACCTTC	CASSVPEANYGYTF
TRBV29-1	TRBJ2-5	many	TRBD2	TGCAGCGTCCGGGGACTAGCGATCCAAGAGACCCAGTACTTC	CSVRGLAIQETQYF
TRBV7-3	TRBJ2-6	few	.	TGTGCCAGCAGCTTCGACAGCTCTGGGGCCAGCGTCCTGACTTTC	CASSFDSSGASVLTF
TRBV5-6	TRBJ1-4	many	.	TGTGCCAGCAGCCCGCCCGACCGTAATGAAAAACTGTTTTTT	CASSPPDRNEKLFF
TRBV28	TRBJ2-5	many	.	TGTGCCAGCGCCGAAGGGCAGGGAGGTTTGTCAGAGACCCAGTACTTC	CASAEGQGGLSETQYF
TRBV5-1	TRBJ2-3	.	.	TGCGCCAGCAGCTTGGCCTTGGGGGCAGATACGCAGTATTTT	CASSLALGADTQYF
TRBV29-1	TRBJ2-5	many	TRBD1	TGCAGCGGGGGGCAGGGGGTTCAGGAGACCCAGTACTTC	CSGGQGVQETQYF
TRBV3-1	TRBJ2-3	many	TRBD2	TGTGCCAGCAGCCAAGATCGCGGGAGTCCCACGGATACGCAGTATTTT	CASSQDRGSPTDTQYF
TRBV5-1	TRBJ2-1	.	.	TGCGCCAGCAGCCTCAGCAGCAACTCCTACAATGAGCAGTTCTTC	CASSLSSNSYNEQFF
TRBV9	TRBJ1-2	many	.	TGTGCCAGCAGCGCGTCGAGGGGGACGCAGGGCTACACCTTC	CASSASRGTQGYTF
TRBV15	TRBJ2-5	few	.	TGTGTCACCAGCAGAGATCTGCACAGACAAGAGACCCAGTACTTC	CVTSRDLHRQETQYF
TRBV19	TRBJ1-2	many	.	TGTGCCAGTAGTATAGCCCTACAGGGAAGTGCCTATGGCTACACCTTC	CASSIALQGSAYGYTF
TRBV11-2	TRBJ2-3	few	TRBD1	TGTGCCAGCAGCTCGCTTCCCGGGACAGGGGGCAAGGTGGATACGCAGTATTTT	CASSSLPGTGGKVDTQYF
TRBV10-3	TRBJ2-5	.	TRBD1	TGTGCCACCACCACCCAGGGGGCAGAAGAGACCCAGTACTTC	CATTTQGAEETQYF